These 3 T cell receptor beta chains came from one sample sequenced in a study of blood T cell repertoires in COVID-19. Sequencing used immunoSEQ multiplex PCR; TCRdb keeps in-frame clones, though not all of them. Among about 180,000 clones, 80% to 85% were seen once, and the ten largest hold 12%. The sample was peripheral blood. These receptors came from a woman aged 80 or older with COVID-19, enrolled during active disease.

CDR3 region: CASSESGQGAYEQYF. The CDR3 DNA reads as TGCGCCAGCAGTGAGTCGGGACAGGGGGCCTACGAGCAGTACTTC. This chain links TRBV10-1 with TRBJ2-7, with 11 bases identical to TRBD1. The length of the CDR3 is 15 residues. Germline CDR1 and CDR2: WNHNN and SYGVQD (reference sequence). V lost 0 bases and J lost 2; bases outside the gene matches: 0.

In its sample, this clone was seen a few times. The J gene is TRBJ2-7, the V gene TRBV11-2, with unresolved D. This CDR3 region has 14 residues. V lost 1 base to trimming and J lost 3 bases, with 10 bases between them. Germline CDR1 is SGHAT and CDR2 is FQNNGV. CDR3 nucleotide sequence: TGTGCCAGCAGCTTAGGTAGCCCGGACTACGAGCAGTACTTC. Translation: CASSLGSPDYEQYF.

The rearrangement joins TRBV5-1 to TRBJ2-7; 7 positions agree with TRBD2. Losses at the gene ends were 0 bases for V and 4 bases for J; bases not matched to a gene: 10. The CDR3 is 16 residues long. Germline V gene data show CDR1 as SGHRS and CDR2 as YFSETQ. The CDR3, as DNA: TGCGCCAGCAGCTTGGCTATGAGCGGGGCGCTATACGAGCAGTACTTC. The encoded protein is CASSLAMSGALYEQYF.